The entry below describes one T cell receptor beta chain. Antigen: not known. Distinct nucleotide sequences in the sample also encode this CDR3. The sample belongs to a study of shared clonotypes between healthy human individuals. Study outcomes and limitations: Apart from blood, nothing was sampled; tissue repertoires likely differ. Rarefaction analysis demonstrated incomplete sorted-subset sequencing notwithstanding large depth.

None of the donors, who were healthy HIV-negative adults, had recently had acute infections or vaccinations. Division of CD4+ cells produced a CD45RA+ naive subset and a CD45RA-negative memory subset. The data were produced by immunoSEQ multiplex PCR, yet TCRdb's version contains in-frame clones alone and is incomplete. The sample yields more than 850,000 clones, approximately 78% seen once. The germline CDR1 and CDR2 sequences are SQVTM and ANQGSEA. V was clipped by 6 bases and J by 0 bases, with 6 bases between them. The CDR3 covers 12 residues. V usage is TRBV29-1 and J usage is TRBJ1-3; no clear D gene. This receptor was obtained from a man in his late teens or twenties in good health. Some clones in this sample may be carry-over from other donors' samples. Sequencing was done on a sample of memory CD4+ T cells from PBMCs. Subset given: CD45RA-negative fraction. The CDR3 protein is CSVENSGNTIYF. The CDR3, as DNA: TGCAGCGTCGAGAACTCTGGAAACACCATATATTTT.